What follows are 29 T cell receptor beta chains derived from one specimen sequenced in a study of blood T cell repertoires in COVID-19. Assay: immunoSEQ multiplex PCR; the TCRdb copy retains only in-frame clones and omits some. The sample shows 100,000 to 110,000 clones, over 75% of them seen only once. The source material was peripheral blood. These receptors all stem from a man aged 25-40 years in a cohort sampled during active COVID-19.

This clone was picked up one time. The chain carries TRBV7-2 and TRBJ1-2; 11 nucleotides agree with TRBD1. The CDR3 totals 13 residues. V lost 4 bases, J lost 10 bases, and 5 bases stayed unmatched. The germline CDR1 and CDR2 sequences are SGHTA and FQGNSA. The CDR3, as DNA: TGTGCCAGCAGCTCGGGACAGGGGGGAGACTACACCTTC. Protein: CASSSGQGGDYTF.

V is TRBV7-2 and J is TRBJ1-2; 7 bases are shared with TRBD1. This CDR3 is 15 amino acids long. Germline V gene sequence: CDR1 SGHTA, CDR2 FQGNSA. V lost 3 bases and J lost 8; bases outside the gene matches: 12. The CDR3 protein is CASSFGRGGAYGYTF. The CDR3 coding sequence is TGTGCCAGCAGCTTCGGTAGAGGGGGCGCTTACGGCTACACCTTC.

The chain links TRBV3-1 (or the pseudogene TRBV3-2) to TRBJ1-3; D unclear. The CDR3 totals 14 residues. V was trimmed by 3 bases and J by 6 bases, leaving 12 bases between them. Germline V gene data show CDR1 as LGHDT and CDR2 as YNNKEL (reference sequence). The CDR3 DNA reads as TGTGCCAGCAGCCAGCCCGGAGGGATAAACACCATATATTTT. Protein: CASSQPGGINTIYF.

The chain couples TRBV24-1 to TRBJ2-5, with 8 bases matching TRBD1. The V and J ends lost 9 bases and 5 bases, in that order; junction bases with no gene match: 7. The CDR3 is 13 amino acids. The V gene's germline CDR1 is KGHDR and CDR2 SFDVKD. The CDR3 region is CATGQGGGETQYF. Written as DNA, the CDR3 is TGTGCCACCGGACAGGGAGGTGGGGAGACCCAGTACTTC.

The chain couples TRBV10-3 to TRBJ2-2, with TRBD1 matching over 8 bases. With V trimmed by 9 bases and J by 6 bases, 12 bases remained unmatched. The CDR3 sequence is 15 residues long. Germline V gene sequence: CDR1 ENHRY, CDR2 SYGVKD. CDR3 DNA: TGTGCCATAAAAGAGACAGGGGTTATGTCCGGGGAGCTGTTTTTT. Protein product: CAIKETGVMSGELFF.

The genes are TRBV3-1 (or the pseudogene TRBV3-2) and TRBJ2-2, with D maybe TRBD2 (6 bases). Germline assignment: CDR1 LGHDT and CDR2 YNNKEL (reference sequence). The CDR3 runs 15 residues. Between the trimmed V and J ends, which lost 4 bases and 0 bases, there was a span of 9 bases. CDR3 DNA sequence: TGTGCCAGCAGCCGGGACTTCGCGAACACCGGGGAGCTGTTTTTT. It translates to CASSRDFANTGELFF.

The chain recombines TRBV4-1 with TRBJ2-7, with D perhaps TRBD1 (6 bases). The germline V and J ends were trimmed by 0 bases and 7 bases, with 10 bases remaining between them. Per the germline V gene, CDR1 is MGHRA and CDR2 is YSYEKL. This CDR3 region has 13 residues. CDR3 DNA sequence: TGCGCCAGCAGCCAAGATACGGGGACAGAGCAGTACTTC. As protein: CASSQDTGTEQYF.

CDR3 residues: CASSGTTGGTEAFF. CDR3 coding DNA: TGTGCCAGCAGCGGTACGACAGGGGGCACTGAAGCTTTCTTT. This sequence joins TRBV7-9 and TRBJ1-1, with 9 bases identical to TRBD1. With V trimmed by 5 bases and J by 4 bases, 5 bases remained unmatched. CDR1 and CDR2 (germline): SEHNR, FQNEAQ (reference sequence). The CDR3 consists of 14 residues.

J is TRBJ1-1 and V is TRBV2; 9 bases align to TRBD1. Germline V gene data show CDR1 as SNHLY and CDR2 as FYNNEI. CDR3 length: 12 residues. The V segment lost 10 bases and the J segment 5 bases; nucleotides outside the gene matches: 5. The CDR3 nucleotides read TGTGCCACCTCCGGGACAGGGACTGAAGCTTTCTTT. Its translation: CATSGTGTEAFF.

J is TRBJ1-1 and V is TRBV12-3 or TRBV12-4, with D tentatively TRBD1 (5 bases). This CDR3 region has 12 residues. V was pared by 5 bases and J by 12 bases, with 16 bases between. The CDR3 spells CASSPRTSDTFF. The CDR3 DNA follows: TGTGCCAGCAGTCCGAGAACCTCGGACACTTTCTTT.

V usage is TRBV11-1 and J usage is TRBJ2-1; possible D gene TRBD2, 5 bases. V was shortened by 3 bases and J by 5 bases, with 17 bases between the two germline ends. Germline V lookup: CDR1 SGHAT, CDR2 FQDESV (reference sequence). The CDR3 totals 16 residues. CDR3 in amino acids: CASSFAAGRSNNEQFF. CDR3 coding DNA: TGTGCCAGCAGCTTTGCTGCGGGCAGGTCTAACAATGAGCAGTTCTTC.

In this sample, this clone turned up once. Here the CDR3 reads CASSQQPGADTQYF. As DNA, the CDR3 is TGCGCCAGCAGCCAACAGCCAGGGGCAGATACGCAGTATTTT. The chain employs TRBV4-3 and TRBJ2-3; the D gene is possibly TRBD1 (6 bases). The CDR3 has 14 amino acids. Germline lookup yields CDR1 LGHNA and CDR2 YSLEER. Trimming removed 2 bases from V and 4 bases from J, with 10 bases in between.

The chain uses TRBV27 and TRBJ2-3; a weak D match, TRBD2 (6 bases). The CDR3 runs 13 residues. V was shortened by 5 bases and J by 6 bases, with 12 bases between the two germline ends. Germline CDR1 is MNHEY and CDR2 is SMNVEV (reference sequence). The CDR3 is CASSATSEDTQYF. DNA of the CDR3: TGTGCCAGCAGTGCGACTAGTGAGGATACGCAGTATTTT.

The chain has TRBV7-2 and TRBJ1-1; the match to TRBD1 covers 8 bases. The germline CDR1 and CDR2 sequences are SGHTA and FQGNSA. The J segment lost 9 bases and the V segment lost 6 bases, leaving 9 bases of the junction unmatched. The CDR3 has 13 residues. For the CDR3, the DNA is TGTGCCAGCAGGAGGGGACAGGTTGACAAAGCTTTCTTT. As protein: CASRRGQVDKAFF.

The V gene is TRBV30, the J gene TRBJ2-5; TRBD1 aligns across 8 bases. CDR3 size: 14 residues. V lost 3 bases, J lost 5 bases, and 8 bases stayed unmatched. Germline V gives CDR1 GTSNPN, CDR2 SVGIG (reference sequence). The CDR3 protein is CAWSPAGGWETQYF. The DNA of the CDR3 is TGTGCCTGGAGCCCGGCAGGGGGCTGGGAGACCCAGTACTTC. The full variable domain, rest sourced from reference TRBV30 and TRBJ2-5, is SQTIHQWPATLVQPVGSPLSLECTVEGTSNPNLYWYRQAAGRGLQLLFYSVGIGQISSEVPQNLSASRPQDRQFILSSKKLLLSDSGFYLCAWSPAGGWETQYFGPGTRLLVL.

The rearrangement joins TRBV7-2 to TRBJ2-1; D perhaps matches TRBD2 (6 bases). V lost 3 bases and J lost 8, with 20 bases in between. Germline V gene lookup returns CDR1 SGHTA and CDR2 FQGNSA. This CDR3 has 16 amino acids. The CDR3 reads CASSLWANSGSHEQFF. CDR3 coding DNA: TGTGCCAGCAGCTTGTGGGCGAATAGCGGTAGCCATGAGCAGTTCTTC.

The V call is TRBV4-1, the J call TRBJ1-2, with 7 bases lining up with TRBD1. Germline V gene lookup returns CDR1 MGHRA and CDR2 YSYEKL. This CDR3 is 16 amino acids long. V gave up 0 bases and J gave up 0 bases; unmatched junction bases: 4. Here the CDR3 reads CASSQDQGGANYGYTF. CDR3 DNA sequence: TGCGCCAGCAGCCAAGATCAGGGGGGAGCTAACTATGGCTACACCTTC.

This clone was seen once. The V and J genes are TRBV7-2 and TRBJ2-1; 13 bases fit TRBD2. There are 16 residues in the CDR3. In germline, CDR1 is SGHTA, CDR2 FQGNSA. V lost 5 bases and J lost 3; bases outside the gene matches: 4. This CDR3 is CASSLTSGGGYNEQFF. CDR3 bases: TGTGCCAGCAGCCTTACTAGCGGGGGGGGCTACAATGAGCAGTTCTTC.

The chain employs TRBV5-5 and TRBJ2-2; 7 nucleotides match TRBD1. Per germline, CDR1 SGHKS and CDR2 YYEKEE (reference sequence). V lost 0 bases, J lost 6 bases, and 11 bases stayed unmatched. This CDR3 comprises 17 residues. The CDR3 loop is CASSLEFPGQRAGELFF. In nucleotides, the CDR3 is TGTGCCAGCAGCTTGGAATTCCCGGGACAGAGGGCCGGGGAGCTGTTTTTT.

This sequence joins TRBV7-9 and TRBJ2-7; 8 bases line up with TRBD2. This CDR3 is built from 16 residues. From germline, CDR1 is SEHNR and CDR2 FQNEAQ (reference sequence). Trimming took 4 bases from V and 0 from J; bases not matched to a gene: 8. The CDR3 loop is CASSSPIAGSSYEQYF. CDR3 sequence (DNA): TGTGCCAGCAGCTCCCCTATAGCGGGGAGCTCCTACGAGCAGTACTTC.

This chain uses TRBV19 with TRBJ1-5; D perhaps matches TRBD1 (6 bases). The CDR3 spans 15 residues. Trimming stripped 8 bases from V and 7 bases from J, with 21 bases between. Germline V lookup: CDR1 LNHDA, CDR2 SQIVND (reference sequence). CDR3 region: CASSVSGGGMQPQHF. The CDR3 region has the DNA TGTGCCAGTTCAGTGTCGGGGGGCGGGATGCAGCCCCAGCATTTT.

The rearrangement uses TRBV9 and TRBJ2-2; tentatively, D is TRBD1 (5 bases). This CDR3 is built from 15 residues. Germline V CDR1 and CDR2: SGDLS, YYNGEE. Trimming removed 2 bases from V and 4 bases from J, with 12 bases in between. DNA for the CDR3: TGTGCCAGCAGCGTTAGGGGTACGGTCACCGGGGAGCTGTTTTTT. This codes for CASSVRGTVTGELFF.

The rearrangement uses TRBV27 and TRBJ1-3; no clear D gene. With 7 bases removed from V and 3 bases from J, the gap between germline ends came to 10 bases. The germline gives CDR1 MNHEY, CDR2 SMNVEV (reference sequence). The CDR3 contains 13 residues. The CDR3 bases are TGTGCCAGCATGACGGGTTTTGGAAACACCATATATTTT. Translating it yields CASMTGFGNTIYF.

For this clone: A junction boundary mismatches the germline segment, possibly from a read error. Other DNA sequences in this specimen translate into the identical CDR3. J is TRBJ2-5 and V is TRBV19; D possibly corresponds to TRBD1 (6 bases). CDR3 length: 12 residues. Per the germline V gene, CDR1 is LNHDA and CDR2 is SQIVND (reference sequence). The CDR3 is CASRDNQETQYF. CDR3 bases: TGCGCCAGCCGGGACAACCAAGAGACCCAGTACTTC.

The chain carries TRBV6-6 and TRBJ2-7; 7 bases match TRBD1. There are 15 residues in the CDR3. V shed 6 bases and J 2 bases; nucleotides not matched to a gene: 10. The germline V gene encodes CDR1 MNHNY and CDR2 SVGAGI (reference sequence). This CDR3 reads CASRSGTVIAYEQYF. DNA of the CDR3: TGTGCCAGCAGGTCCGGGACAGTGATCGCCTACGAGCAGTACTTC.

The CDR3: CASSIPGQGSYGYTF. The CDR3 nucleotides are TGTGCCAGTAGTATTCCGGGACAGGGCAGCTATGGCTACACCTTC. V gene TRBV19 combines with J gene TRBJ1-2; 9 positions match TRBD1. Germline CDR1 and CDR2: LNHDA and SQIVND (reference sequence). This CDR3 region has 15 residues. The J segment lost 4 bases and the V segment lost 3 bases, leaving 6 bases of the junction unmatched.

The chain has TRBV28 and TRBJ1-4, with D perhaps TRBD1 (6 bases). The CDR3 is 14 residues long. V shed 5 bases and J shed 4 bases, with 11 bases lying between them. The germline gives CDR1 MDHEN, CDR2 SYDVKM. This CDR3 is CASSKQGYNEKLFF. The CDR3 nucleotides read TGTGCCAGCAGTAAACAGGGATATAATGAAAAACTGTTTTTT.

A few counts support this clone. The rearrangement joins TRBV28 to TRBJ2-7; 11 bases agree with TRBD1. V lost 5 bases, J lost 7 bases, and 7 bases stayed unmatched. The CDR3 loop spans 14 amino acids. The germline gives CDR1 MDHEN, CDR2 SYDVKM. The CDR3 here is CASSAGQGDEEQYF. DNA of the CDR3: TGTGCCAGCAGTGCGGGACAGGGGGATGAGGAGCAGTACTTC.

The V call is TRBV7-2, the J call TRBJ1-2, with 10 bases fitting TRBD1. The CDR3 extends over 15 amino acids. V dropped 4 bases and J dropped 4; count of bases not matched to a gene: 6. Germline CDR1 reads SGHTA; CDR2 reads FQGNSA. The chain's CDR3 is CASSWGQGSSYGYTF. The CDR3 region has the DNA TGTGCCAGCAGCTGGGGACAGGGGAGTTCCTATGGCTACACCTTC.